The T cell receptor beta chain described here comes from a study of Graves' ophthalmopathy and Graves' hyperthyroidism. V dropped 4 bases and J dropped 4 bases, with 14 bases sitting between them. The CDR3 consists of 15 residues. CDR1 and CDR2 from the germline V gene are LNHDA and SQIVND (reference sequence). Using RNA transcripts, the TCR beta CDR3 regions were amplified. HTBI primers served in a first-round RT-PCR, which a second-round multiplex PCR followed. TCRdb reanalysed the multiplex PCR reads using MiXCR and keeps one entry per CDR3 protein. The top ten clones hold more than 9.5% of a sample with about 1.1 million distinct CDR3 sequences, 35% to 40% of them seen once. This clonotype occurred many times.

Sequencing was carried out using peripheral blood or thyroid tissue (not recorded which). This sequence originates from an adult man with Graves' hyperthyroidism. The chain recombines TRBV19 with TRBJ1-5; D may be TRBD1 (6 bases). This CDR3 is CASSTPGAGNQPQHF. CDR3 bases: TGTGCCAGTAGTACCCCGGGGGCAGGGAATCAGCCCCAGCATTTT.